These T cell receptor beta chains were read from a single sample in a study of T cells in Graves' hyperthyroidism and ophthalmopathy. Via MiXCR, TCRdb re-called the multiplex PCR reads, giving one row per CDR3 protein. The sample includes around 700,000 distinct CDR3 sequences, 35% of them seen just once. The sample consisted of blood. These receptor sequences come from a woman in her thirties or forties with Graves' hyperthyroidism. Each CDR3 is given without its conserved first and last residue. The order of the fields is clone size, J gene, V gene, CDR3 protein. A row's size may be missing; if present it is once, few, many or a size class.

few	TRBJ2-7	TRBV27	ASSLSGLAGDEQY
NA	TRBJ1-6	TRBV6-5	ASSRGQGDSPLH
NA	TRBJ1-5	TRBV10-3	ASSYSRQGDQPQH
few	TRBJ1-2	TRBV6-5	ASSYSSGGYYGYT
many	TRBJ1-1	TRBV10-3	AISGGDTEAF
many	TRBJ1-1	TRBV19	ASRERIGTEAF
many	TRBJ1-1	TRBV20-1	SAKTGHLNTEAF
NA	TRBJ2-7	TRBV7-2	ASSSDPPYEQY
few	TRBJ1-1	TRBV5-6	ASSHRGEAF
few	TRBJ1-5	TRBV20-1	SALDRAWLRNQPQH
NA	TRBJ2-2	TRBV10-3	AISERKGTGELF
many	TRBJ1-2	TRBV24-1	ATSLQGSRFYGYT
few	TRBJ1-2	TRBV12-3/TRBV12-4	ASSFAPGAIYGYT
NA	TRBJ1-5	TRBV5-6	ASSTGGPTWNQPQH
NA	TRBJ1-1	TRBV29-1	SVTGGGSGNTEAS